These 25 T cell receptor beta chains share one sample of origin, sequenced in a study of long-term antiretroviral therapy in people with HIV. The assay used was immunoSEQ (version v3.0), run at survey level. Measured with immunoSEQ multiplex PCR; TCRdb has only the in-frame clones, and not every one. The sample has tens of thousands of clones, over 75% seen once. The material sequenced was unsorted PBMCs, taken 1.1 years before starting antiretroviral therapy. These TCRs come from a woman aged 25 to 39 with HIV.

This rearrangement joins TRBV7-3 to TRBJ1-5, with a weak D call TRBD1 (5 bases). Trimming left V 8 bases short and J 3 bases short, with 26 bases between. The germline V gene has CDR1 SGHTA and CDR2 FQGTGA. The CDR3 has 18 amino acids. The CDR3 DNA reads TGTGCCAGCGGTCGGGATAGACCCCCGCAGGGCTACAATCAGCCCCAGCATTTT. Translating gives CASGRDRPPQGYNQPQHF. Supplemented by reference TRBV7-3 and TRBJ1-5, the full variable domain reads GAGVSQTPSNKVTEKGKYVELRCDPISGHTALYWYRQSLGQGPEFLIYFQGTGAADDSGLPNDRFFAVRPEGSVSTLKIQRTERGDSAVYLCASGRDRPPQGYNQPQHFGDGTRLSIL.

The V gene is TRBV30, the J gene TRBJ2-3, with 9 positions matching TRBD2. Looked up from germline, CDR1 is GTSNPN and CDR2 is SVGIG (reference sequence). The ends lost 7 bases at V and 1 base at J; junction bases unmatched: 9. The CDR3 loop spans 15 amino acids. As DNA, the CDR3 is TGTGCCTCGACGGGGCCTAGCGGGGGCACAGATACGCAGTATTTT. Amino acids: CASTGPSGGTDTQYF.

This sequence joins TRBV29-1 and TRBJ1-2, with TRBD1 identical over 8 bases. The CDR3 consists of 12 residues. The V segment lost 4 bases and the J segment 8 bases; nucleotides outside the gene matches: 6. CDR1 and CDR2 (germline): SQVTM, ANQGSEA. The DNA for the CDR3 is TGCAGCGTTGCAGACAGGGGTGAGGGCTACACCTTC. This translates into CSVADRGEGYTF.

The count of this clone is one. The chain recombines TRBV20-1 with TRBJ1-1, with D possibly being TRBD1 (6 bases). Germline loops: CDR1 DFQATT, CDR2 SNEGSKA (reference sequence). Trimming removed 4 bases at V and 7 bases at J, with 10 bases between. This CDR3 has 11 amino acids. The CDR3 DNA follows: TGCAGTGCTACCCAGGGGAATGAAGCTTTCTTT. This translates into CSATQGNEAFF.

This clone has only a few counts. The rearrangement uses TRBV13 and TRBJ1-3; D uncertain. The CDR3 is 16 amino acids. Germline V gene lookup returns CDR1 PRHDT and CDR2 FYEKMQ (reference sequence). V lost 1 base and J lost 0, with 10 bases in between. In DNA form, the CDR3 reads TGTGCCAGCAGCTTAGAGGGCACGAGCTCTGGAAACACCATATATTTT. Translating it yields CASSLEGTSSGNTIYF.

The V gene is TRBV5-1, the J gene TRBJ2-2, with TRBD2 matching 13 bases. The CDR3 extends over 16 amino acids. Germline CDR1 and CDR2: SGHRS and YFSETQ. Trimming at V came to 4 bases and at J to 8 bases, leaving 8 bases not matched to a gene. The CDR3 sequence: CASSPRTSGGPGELFF. CDR3 DNA sequence: TGCGCCAGCAGCCCTCGGACTAGCGGGGGCCCGGGGGAGCTGTTTTTT.

The chain carries TRBV9 and TRBJ1-1; maybe TRBD1 (5 bases). The CDR3 has 13 residues. The V end was cut by 0 bases, the J end by 4 bases, with 7 bases between. Germline V CDR1 and CDR2: SGDLS, YYNGEE. CDR3 region: CASSVEGFTEAFF. CDR3 DNA: TGTGCCAGCAGCGTAGAGGGGTTCACTGAAGCTTTCTTT.

The rearrangement uses TRBV6-1 and TRBJ2-3; no clear D. The CDR3 is 16 amino acids. Germline V CDR1 and CDR2: MNHNS, SASEGT. The V and J ends lost 3 bases and 2 bases respectively, with 15 bases between them. CDR3 amino acids: CASSETPLPPTDTQYF. As DNA, the CDR3 is TGTGCCAGCAGTGAGACGCCCCTTCCTCCCACAGATACGCAGTATTTT.

V and J are TRBV5-4 and TRBJ2-3; a possible D gene is TRBD1 (6 bases). The germline V gene encodes CDR1 SGHNT and CDR2 YYREEE (reference sequence). This CDR3 has 13 amino acids. V shed 3 bases and J shed 4 bases, with 9 bases lying between them. The CDR3 nucleotides read TGTGCCAGCAGCTCCAGGGGAGCAGATACGCAGTATTTT. Amino acid sequence: CASSSRGADTQYF.

This sequence joins TRBV30 and TRBJ1-2; a weak D match, TRBD1 (6 bases). The V gene's germline CDR1 is GTSNPN and CDR2 SVGIG (reference sequence). This CDR3 is 13 amino acids long. CDR3 sequence reads: CVMKPRTAYGYTF. CDR3 nucleotides: TGTGTCATGAAACCAAGGACAGCCTATGGCTACACCTTC.

This clone has more than one count but fewer than ten. This rearrangement joins TRBV5-1 to TRBJ1-6; D possibly corresponds to TRBD1 (5 bases). V gave up 0 bases and J gave up 7 bases, with 11 bases separating them. The CDR3 loop spans 15 amino acids. CDR1 is SGHRS, CDR2 YFSETQ, per germline. The CDR3 region has the DNA TGCGCCAGCAGCTTGGGGGTCGGGGGGAATTCACCCCTCCACTTT. Translation: CASSLGVGGNSPLHF.

The chain employs TRBV27 and TRBJ1-1, with D hard to call. The length of the CDR3 is 11 residues. The V and J ends lost 3 bases and 7 bases respectively, with 6 bases between them. Germline V CDR1 and CDR2: MNHEY, SMNVEV (reference sequence). The CDR3 nucleotides are TGTGCCAGCAGTTTTGGAGGTGAAGCTTTCTTT. This encodes CASSFGGEAFF.

The rearrangement joins TRBV29-1 to TRBJ1-2; no firm D call. Germline CDR1 SQVTM, CDR2 ANQGSEA. V lost 6 bases to trimming and J lost 8 bases, with 13 bases between them. The CDR3 totals 11 residues. The CDR3 nucleotides read TGCAGCGTCCCCGTTTTGGGGGGCTACACCTTC. Protein: CSVPVLGGYTF.

The chain is built from TRBV6-1 and TRBJ2-7, with 11 bases aligning to TRBD1. Germline CDR1 reads MNHNS; CDR2 reads SASEGT. This CDR3 has 13 amino acids. The V segment lost 6 bases and the J segment 9 bases; nucleotides outside the gene matches: 7. The CDR3: CASRGTGGEGQYV. CDR3 nucleotides: TGTGCCAGCAGGGGGACAGGGGGAGAGGGGCAGTACGTC.

The chain is built from TRBV19 and TRBJ2-1; 8 positions match TRBD1. Germline V gene lookup returns CDR1 LNHDA and CDR2 SQIVND (reference sequence). V dropped 5 bases and J dropped 4; count of bases not matched to a gene: 19. The length of the CDR3 is 19 residues. In DNA, the CDR3 is TGTGCCAGTAGTCCGGCTCGTTGGGCAGGGGGCGTTTTATACAATGAGCAGTTCTTC. As protein: CASSPARWAGGVLYNEQFF.

This clone was seen a single time. CDR3 protein: CSVVDSETDEQYF. The CDR3 nucleotides are TGCAGCGTTGTGGACAGTGAAACGGACGAGCAGTACTTC. V and J are TRBV29-1 and TRBJ2-7; maybe TRBD1 (6 bases). The V and J ends lost 4 bases and 5 bases respectively, with 15 bases between them. CDR1 is SQVTM and CDR2 is ANQGSEA in the germline V gene. This CDR3 has 13 amino acids.

The chain links TRBV7-9 to TRBJ2-1; D is unclear. The V end was cut by 5 bases, the J end by 7 bases, with 6 bases between. There are 11 residues in the CDR3. Germline V gene data show CDR1 as SEHNR and CDR2 as FQNEAQ (reference sequence). CDR3 region: CASSASNEQFF. CDR3 coding DNA: TGTGCCAGCAGCGCCTCGAATGAGCAGTTCTTC.

This chain's CDR3 is CAWSDKSGVTYGYTF. The DNA for the CDR3 is TGTGCCTGGAGCGATAAGTCAGGGGTGACCTATGGCTACACCTTC. The chain combines TRBV30 with TRBJ1-2, with D perhaps matching TRBD1 (6 bases). The length of the CDR3 is 15 residues. CDR1 and CDR2 from the germline V gene are GTSNPN and SVGIG (reference sequence). Trimming shortened V by 3 bases and J by 4 bases, and 18 bases separated the two germline ends.

The table lists this clone with a count of one. The V call is TRBV18, the J call TRBJ1-5, with 12 bases identical to TRBD1. Germline-derived CDR1 and CDR2 are KGHSH and LQKENI. J was trimmed by 3 bases and V by 2 bases; bases with no gene match: 5. The CDR3 has 17 amino acids. CDR3 nucleotides: TGTGCCAGCTCACCAGGGACAGGGGGCGGAAACAATCAGCCCCAGCATTTT. Residues: CASSPGTGGGNNQPQHF.

V gene TRBV28 combines with J gene TRBJ1-6, with TRBD1 matching 7 bases. CDR3 length equals 13 residues. The V segment lost 10 bases and the J segment 7 bases; nucleotides outside the gene matches: 7. The germline CDR1 and CDR2 sequences are MDHEN and SYDVKM. Written as DNA, the CDR3 is TGTGCCATCTCCCCGACAGGGAATTCACCCCTCCACTTT. Translation gives CAISPTGNSPLHF.

The chain couples TRBV7-2 to TRBJ1-5; D not certain. Looked up from germline, CDR1 is SGHTA and CDR2 is FQGNSA. The CDR3 spans 13 residues. V shed 6 bases and J shed 3 bases, with 9 bases lying between them. The CDR3 spells CASSRWDNQPQHF. DNA for the CDR3: TGTGCCAGCAGTCGGTGGGACAATCAGCCCCAGCATTTT.

The chain uses TRBV28 and TRBJ2-2; D may be TRBD2 (5 bases). The CDR3 consists of 15 residues. Trimming pared 4 bases from V and 6 bases from J, leaving 15 bases between. Germline CDR1 reads MDHEN; CDR2 reads SYDVKM. This CDR3 reads CASSSPGSGAGELFF. CDR3 nucleotides: TGTGCCAGCAGTTCACCGGGCAGCGGCGCCGGGGAGCTGTTTTTT.

The rearrangement uses TRBV5-1 and TRBJ2-5; weak D call: TRBD1 (5 bases). There are 14 residues in the CDR3. Germline V gene data show CDR1 as SGHRS and CDR2 as YFSETQ. Trimming took off 0 bases at V and 0 bases at J, with 6 bases between the two ends. This CDR3 reads CASSLEGYQETQYF. DNA of the CDR3: TGCGCCAGCAGCTTGGAGGGGTACCAAGAGACCCAGTACTTC.

This clone was seen only once. The V and J genes are TRBV10-2 and TRBJ2-1; 7 bases are a match to TRBD1. Germline lookup yields CDR1 WSHSY and CDR2 SAAADI. CDR3 length: 15 residues. The V and J ends lost 7 bases and 4 bases, in that order; junction bases with no gene match: 10. The CDR3 bases are TGCGCCAGCACCGAACTCGGGACAGTATACAATGAGCAGTTCTTC. Translating it yields CASTELGTVYNEQFF.

The genes are TRBV12-5 and TRBJ2-1; 11 bases line up with TRBD1. The ends lost 5 bases at V and 6 bases at J; junction bases unmatched: 3. The germline V gene has CDR1 LGHNT and CDR2 FRNRAP. The CDR3 is 14 amino acids. The CDR3 bases are TGTGCTAGTGGTGAAGGGACAGGGGGCAATGAGCAGTTCTTC. Encoded protein: CASGEGTGGNEQFF.